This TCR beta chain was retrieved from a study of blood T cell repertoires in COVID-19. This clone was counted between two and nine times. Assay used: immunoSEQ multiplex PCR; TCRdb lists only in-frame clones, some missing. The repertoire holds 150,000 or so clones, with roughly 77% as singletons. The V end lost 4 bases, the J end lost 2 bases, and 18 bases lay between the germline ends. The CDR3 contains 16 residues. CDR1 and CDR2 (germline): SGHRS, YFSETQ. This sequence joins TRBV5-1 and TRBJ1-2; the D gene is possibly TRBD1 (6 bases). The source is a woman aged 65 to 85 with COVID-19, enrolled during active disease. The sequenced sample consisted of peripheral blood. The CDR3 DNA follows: TGCGCCAGCAGCCAAAATACGGGACAAACGAACTATGGCTACACCTTC. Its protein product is CASSQNTGQTNYGYTF.